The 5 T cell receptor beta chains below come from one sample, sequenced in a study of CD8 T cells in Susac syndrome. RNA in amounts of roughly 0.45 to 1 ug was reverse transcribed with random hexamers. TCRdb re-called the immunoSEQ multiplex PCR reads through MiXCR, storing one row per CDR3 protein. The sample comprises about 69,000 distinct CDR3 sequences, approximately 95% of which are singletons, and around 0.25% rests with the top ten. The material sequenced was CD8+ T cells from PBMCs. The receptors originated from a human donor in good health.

CDR3 amino acids: CASSYSGTGIPNEQFF. The DNA for the CDR3 is TGTGCCAGCAGTTACTCTGGGACAGGGATTCCCAATGAGCAGTTCTTC. The rearrangement links TRBV6-5 to TRBJ2-1; 9 positions agree with TRBD1. The germline gives CDR1 MNHEY, CDR2 SVGAGI. CDR3 length: 16 amino acids. The V and J ends lost 0 bases and 6 bases, in that order; junction bases with no gene match: 6.

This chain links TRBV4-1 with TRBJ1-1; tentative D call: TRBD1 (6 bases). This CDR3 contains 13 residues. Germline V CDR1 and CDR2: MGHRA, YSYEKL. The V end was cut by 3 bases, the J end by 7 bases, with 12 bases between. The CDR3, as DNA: TGCGCCAGCAGCCAGACGGGGGCCCTTGAAGCTTTCTTT. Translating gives CASSQTGALEAFF.

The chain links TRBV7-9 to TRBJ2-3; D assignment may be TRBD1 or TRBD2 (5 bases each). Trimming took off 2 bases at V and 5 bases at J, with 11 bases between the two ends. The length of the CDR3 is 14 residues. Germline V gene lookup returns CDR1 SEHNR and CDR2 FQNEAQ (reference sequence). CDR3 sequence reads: CASSLSTGGDTQYF. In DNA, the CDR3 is TGTGCCAGCAGCTTATCTACAGGAGGAGATACGCAGTATTTT.

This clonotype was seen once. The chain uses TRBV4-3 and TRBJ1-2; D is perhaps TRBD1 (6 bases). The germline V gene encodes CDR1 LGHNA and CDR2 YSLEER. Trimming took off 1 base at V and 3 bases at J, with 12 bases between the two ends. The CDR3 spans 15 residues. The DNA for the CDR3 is TGCGCCAGCAGCCAAGGACTCAGGACAGACTATGGCTACACCTTC. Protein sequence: CASSQGLRTDYGYTF.

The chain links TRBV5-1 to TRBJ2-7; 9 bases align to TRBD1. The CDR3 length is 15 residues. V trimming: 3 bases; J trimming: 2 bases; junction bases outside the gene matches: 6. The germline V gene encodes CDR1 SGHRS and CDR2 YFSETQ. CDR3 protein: CASSWGTGHAYEQYF. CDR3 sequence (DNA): TGCGCCAGCAGCTGGGGGACAGGGCATGCCTACGAGCAGTACTTC.